Reported below is one T cell receptor (beta chain). No antigen is known for it. Control patients had untreated stable or active relapsing-remitting multiple sclerosis by revised McDonald criteria. The authors reverse transcribed about 0.5 to 1 ug RNA with random hexamers. MiXCR was run by TCRdb on the immunoSEQ multiplex PCR reads, yielding one entry per CDR3 protein. The sample lists 300,000 to 350,000 distinct CDR3 sequences; about 90% were seen once. The sample originates from a study of CD8 T cells in Susac syndrome. General study results and limits: In its TCR sequencing and HLA analysis, the study acknowledged that the number of individuals was relatively small.

V dropped 3 bases and J dropped 6; count of bases not matched to a gene: 4. The CDR3 totals 15 residues. CDR1 is LGHNT, CDR2 FRNRAP, per germline. This chain joins TRBV12-5 and TRBJ2-2; 10 bases align to TRBD2. Sequenced material: CD4+ T cells from PBMCs. This TCR derives from a human donor with multiple sclerosis. This CDR3 reads CASGLRAGGAGELFF. Written as DNA, the CDR3 is TGTGCTAGTGGTTTAAGAGCGGGAGGGGCCGGGGAGCTGTTTTTT.